This T cell receptor (beta chain) derives from a study of CD8 T cells in ankylosing spondylitis. Unmatched junction bases numbered 3, after V lost 5 bases and J lost 3 bases. Germline-derived CDR1 and CDR2 are SQVTM and ANQGSEA. The CDR3 loop spans 12 amino acids. General study results and limits: A TCR beta motif of eight highly homologous variants appeared characteristic of ankylosing spondylitis blood.

TCRdb fed the 5' RACE reads into MiXCR, producing one record per CDR3 protein. The table has approximately 540,000 distinct CDR3 sequences, about an eighth seen once. About this clonotype: Its antigen is not known.

The V call is TRBV29-1, the J call TRBJ2-7, with 8 bases aligning to TRBD1. Input material: blood, either unsorted or a sorted T cell fraction (not recorded which). This sequence was found in a male donor with ankylosing spondylitis. CDR3 DNA sequence: TGCAGCGTTAAACAGGGGGACTACGAGCAGTACTTC. Its translation is CSVKQGDYEQYF.